The entry below describes one TCR beta chain. There is no known antigen for this receptor. Base-call qualities are not available, and no considerably larger clone is one nucleotide away. The data derive from a study of T cell repertoires in urothelial bladder cancer (dated by TCRdb to between 2018 and 2020). Study-wide context: Of the roughly twelve resected lesions, three were clinically staged as cT0, three as cTa, three as cT1 and three as cT2 or greater. The study compared clonality of the TCR repertoire in bladder tumors against clonality in benign bladder inflammation. Around 13 patients with bladder lesions undergoing transurethral resection were identified prospectively. A total of 11 to 13 resected bladder lesions, made up of urothelial carcinoma (UC+) and benign (UC-) specimens, were studied.

Specimens of bladder lesions were obtained during transurethral resection and kept at -80C. DNA was isolated from the bladder specimens obtained at transurethral resection. From the cysteine through the phenylalanine, the CDR3 covers 15 amino acids. Only the CDR3 part of the read is kept: 45 bases, read in frame from the first base. For CDR1 and CDR2, the germline V gene (reference sequence) lists SGHNT and YYREEE. V lost 3 bases and J lost 1 base; the stretch between them is 14 bases long. The TCR beta chain CDR3 region was sequenced with the immunoSEQ assay. Per the original workflow: For each specimen, T-cell fraction, clonal dominance and maximum TCR clone frequency were calculated. TCRdb mirrors the immuneACCESS table, restricted to in-frame sequences. Some clones are absent from its copies; in checked studies, under half trace to an unresolved V gene, and the reason for the others is unknown. V, J and clone size are taken as reported in that table, and D and trimming were inferred from the DNA itself. The sample profile shows about 9,000 clones; roughly 60% of them were found once. The ten largest clones represent 32% of the sample.

Overall study outcomes, separate from this receptor: Median tumor infiltrating lymphocyte percentage was around 2% in carcinoma specimens and over 9.5% in benign specimens. In carcinoma specimens, one T-cell clone made up as much as 17% of infiltrating lymphocytes, versus about 2% in benign specimens. Fewer T cells were found in urothelial carcinoma specimens than in benign specimens, with medians of 5,569 and 25,872, respectively.

This TCR derives from a human donor with urothelial carcinoma. What was sequenced was tumor-infiltrating cells from bladder cancer. The chain joins TRBV5-4 to TRBJ2-7, and the D gene may be TRBD1, 5 bases matching. The DNA sequence is as follows: TGTGCCAGCAGCTACAAAGAAGGGGCATCCTACGAGCAGTACTTC. Translation gives CASSYKEGASYEQYF.